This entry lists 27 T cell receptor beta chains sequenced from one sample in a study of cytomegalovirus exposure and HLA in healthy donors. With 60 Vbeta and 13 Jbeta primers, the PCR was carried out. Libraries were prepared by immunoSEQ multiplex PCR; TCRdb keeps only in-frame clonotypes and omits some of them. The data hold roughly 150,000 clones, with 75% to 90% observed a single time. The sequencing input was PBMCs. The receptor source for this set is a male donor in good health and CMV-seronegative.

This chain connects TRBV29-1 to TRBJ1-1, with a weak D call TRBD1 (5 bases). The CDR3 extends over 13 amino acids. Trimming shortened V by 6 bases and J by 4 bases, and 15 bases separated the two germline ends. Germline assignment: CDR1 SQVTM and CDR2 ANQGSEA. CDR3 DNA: TGCAGCGTCGCCAGGGAAGAGAGCACTGAAGCTTTCTTT. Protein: CSVAREESTEAFF.

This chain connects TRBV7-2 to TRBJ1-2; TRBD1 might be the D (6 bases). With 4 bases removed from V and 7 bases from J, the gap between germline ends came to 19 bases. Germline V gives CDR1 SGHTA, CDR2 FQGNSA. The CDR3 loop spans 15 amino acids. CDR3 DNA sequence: TGTGCCAGCAGCTCCAGAATATCAGGGGTCCGTGGCTACACCTTC. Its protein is CASSSRISGVRGYTF.

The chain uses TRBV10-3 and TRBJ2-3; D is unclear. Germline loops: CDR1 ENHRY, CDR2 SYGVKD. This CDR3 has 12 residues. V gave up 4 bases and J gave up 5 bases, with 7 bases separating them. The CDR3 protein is CAISGPEDTQYF. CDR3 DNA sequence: TGTGCCATCAGTGGGCCTGAAGATACGCAGTATTTT.

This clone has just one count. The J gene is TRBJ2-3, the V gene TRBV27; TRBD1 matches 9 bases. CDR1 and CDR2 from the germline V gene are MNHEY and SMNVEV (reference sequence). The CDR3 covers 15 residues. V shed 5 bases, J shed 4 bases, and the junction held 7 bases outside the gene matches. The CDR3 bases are TGTGCCAGCAGTCCCCTCGACAGGGGGGCAGATACGCAGTATTTT. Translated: CASSPLDRGADTQYF.

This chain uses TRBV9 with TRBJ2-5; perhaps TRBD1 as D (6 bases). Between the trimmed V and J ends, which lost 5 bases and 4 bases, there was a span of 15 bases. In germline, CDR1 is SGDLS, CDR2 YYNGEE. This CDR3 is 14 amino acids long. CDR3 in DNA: TGTGCCAGCAGTCCCAGGGGAGCTGTAGAGACCCAGTACTTC. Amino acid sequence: CASSPRGAVETQYF.

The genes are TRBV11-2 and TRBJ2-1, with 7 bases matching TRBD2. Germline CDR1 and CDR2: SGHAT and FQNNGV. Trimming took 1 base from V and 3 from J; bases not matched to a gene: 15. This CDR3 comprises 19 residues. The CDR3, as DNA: TGTGCCAGCAGCTTAGCCCTGAAGAGGGAGGGCACGATCTACAATGAGCAGTTCTTC. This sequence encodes CASSLALKREGTIYNEQFF.

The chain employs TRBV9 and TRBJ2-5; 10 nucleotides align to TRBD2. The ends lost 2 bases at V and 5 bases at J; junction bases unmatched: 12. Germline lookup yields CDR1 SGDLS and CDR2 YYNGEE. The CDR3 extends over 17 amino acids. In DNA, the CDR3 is TGTGCCAGCAGCGTTCAACCAAGCGGGGGGGATGGGGAGACCCAGTACTTC. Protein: CASSVQPSGGDGETQYF.

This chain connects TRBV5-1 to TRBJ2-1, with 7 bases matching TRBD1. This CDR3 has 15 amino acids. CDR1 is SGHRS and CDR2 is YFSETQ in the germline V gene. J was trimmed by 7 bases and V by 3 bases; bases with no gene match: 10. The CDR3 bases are TGCGCCAGCAGCTCCATGGGACAGCCTATTAATGAGCAGTTCTTC. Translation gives CASSSMGQPINEQFF.

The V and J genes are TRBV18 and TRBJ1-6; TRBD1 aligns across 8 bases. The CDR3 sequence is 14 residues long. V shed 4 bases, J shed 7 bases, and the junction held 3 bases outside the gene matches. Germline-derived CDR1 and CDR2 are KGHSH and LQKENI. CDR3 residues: CASSQDRVNSPLHF. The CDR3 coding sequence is TGTGCCAGCTCACAGGACAGGGTCAATTCACCCCTCCACTTT. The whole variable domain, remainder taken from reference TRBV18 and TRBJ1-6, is NAGVMQNPRHLVRRRGQEARLRCSPMKGHSHVYWYRQLPEEGLKFMVYLQKENIIDESGMPKERFSAEFPKEGPSILRIQQVVRGDSAAYFCASSQDRVNSPLHFGNGTRLTVT.

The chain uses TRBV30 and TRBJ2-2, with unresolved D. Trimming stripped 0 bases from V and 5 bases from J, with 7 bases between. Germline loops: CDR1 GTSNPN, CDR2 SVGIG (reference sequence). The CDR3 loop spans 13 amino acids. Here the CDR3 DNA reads TGTGCCTGGAGTGTACTCGTGACCGGGGAGCTGTTTTTT. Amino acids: CAWSVLVTGELFF. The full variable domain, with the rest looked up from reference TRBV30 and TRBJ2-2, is SQTIHQWPATLVQPVGSPLSLECTVEGTSNPNLYWYRQAAGRGLQLLFYSVGIGQISSEVPQNLSASRPQDRQFILSSKKLLLSDSGFYLCAWSVLVTGELFFGEGSRLTVL.

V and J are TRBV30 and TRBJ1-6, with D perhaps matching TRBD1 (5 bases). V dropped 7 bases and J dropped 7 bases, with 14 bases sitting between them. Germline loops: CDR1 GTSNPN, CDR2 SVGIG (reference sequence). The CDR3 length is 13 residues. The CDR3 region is CASSGQVNSPLHF. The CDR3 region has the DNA TGTGCCTCGTCAGGGCAGGTCAATTCACCCCTCCACTTT.

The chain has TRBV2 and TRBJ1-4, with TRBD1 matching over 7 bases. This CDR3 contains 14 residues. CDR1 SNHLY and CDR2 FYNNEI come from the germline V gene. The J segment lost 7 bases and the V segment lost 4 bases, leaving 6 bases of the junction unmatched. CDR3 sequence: CASSVEAGGEKLFF. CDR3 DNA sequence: TGTGCCAGCAGTGTTGAGGCAGGGGGTGAAAAACTGTTTTTT.

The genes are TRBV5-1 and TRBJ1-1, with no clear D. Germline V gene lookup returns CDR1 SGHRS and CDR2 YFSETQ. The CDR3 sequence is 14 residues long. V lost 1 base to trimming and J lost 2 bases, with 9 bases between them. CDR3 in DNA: TGCGCCAGCAGCTTGTTTGGGAGTAACACTGAAGCTTTCTTT. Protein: CASSLFGSNTEAFF.

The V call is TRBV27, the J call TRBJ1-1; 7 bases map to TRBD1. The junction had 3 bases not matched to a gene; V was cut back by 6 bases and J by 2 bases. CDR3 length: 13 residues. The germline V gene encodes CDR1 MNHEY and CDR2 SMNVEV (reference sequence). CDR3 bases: TGTGCCAGCAGGGGACAGAATAACACTGAAGCTTTCTTT. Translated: CASRGQNNTEAFF.

Here the CDR3 reads CASNGQGPIQETQYF. The CDR3 DNA sequence: TGTGCCAGCAACGGGCAGGGGCCGATCCAAGAGACCCAGTACTTC. V is TRBV2 and J is TRBJ2-5; D is perhaps TRBD1 (6 bases). Germline CDR1 SNHLY, CDR2 FYNNEI. The CDR3 spans 15 residues. Trimming removed 7 bases from V and 1 base from J, with 16 bases in between.

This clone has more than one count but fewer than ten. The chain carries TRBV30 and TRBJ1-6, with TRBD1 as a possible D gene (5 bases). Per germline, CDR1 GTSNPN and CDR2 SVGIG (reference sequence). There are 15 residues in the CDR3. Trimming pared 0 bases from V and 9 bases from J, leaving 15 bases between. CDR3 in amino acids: CAWSVSGGVSSPLHF. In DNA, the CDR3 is TGTGCCTGGAGTGTATCCGGAGGGGTGAGTTCACCCCTCCACTTT.

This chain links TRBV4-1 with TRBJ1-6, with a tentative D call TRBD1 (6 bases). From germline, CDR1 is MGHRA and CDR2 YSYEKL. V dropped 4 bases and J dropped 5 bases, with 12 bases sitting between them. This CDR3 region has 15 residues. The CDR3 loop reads CASSRSPGDNSPLHF. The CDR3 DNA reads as TGCGCCAGCAGCCGCAGCCCAGGGGATAATTCACCCCTCCACTTT.

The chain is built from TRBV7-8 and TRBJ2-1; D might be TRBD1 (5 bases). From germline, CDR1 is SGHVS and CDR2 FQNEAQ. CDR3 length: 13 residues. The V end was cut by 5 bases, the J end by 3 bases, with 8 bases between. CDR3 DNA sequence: TGTGCCAGCAGCATGGACATCTACAATGAGCAGTTCTTC. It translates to CASSMDIYNEQFF.

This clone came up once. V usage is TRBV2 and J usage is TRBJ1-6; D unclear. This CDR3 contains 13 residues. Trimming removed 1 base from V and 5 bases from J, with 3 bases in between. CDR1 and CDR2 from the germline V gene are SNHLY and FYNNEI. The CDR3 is CASSEGDNSPLHF. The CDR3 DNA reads TGTGCCAGCAGTGAAGGCGATAATTCACCCCTCCACTTT.

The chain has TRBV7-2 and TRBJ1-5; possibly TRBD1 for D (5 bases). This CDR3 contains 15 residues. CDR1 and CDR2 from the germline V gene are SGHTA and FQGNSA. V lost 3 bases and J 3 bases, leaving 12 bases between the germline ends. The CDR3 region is CASSFVLGDNQPQHF. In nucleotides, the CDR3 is TGTGCCAGCAGCTTCGTCCTAGGGGACAATCAGCCCCAGCATTTT.

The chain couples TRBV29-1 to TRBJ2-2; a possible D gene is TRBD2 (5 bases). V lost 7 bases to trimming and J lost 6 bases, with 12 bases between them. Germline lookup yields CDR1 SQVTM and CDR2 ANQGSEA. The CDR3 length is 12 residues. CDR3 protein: CSGAGGPGELFF. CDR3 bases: TGCAGCGGGGCGGGTGGTCCCGGGGAGCTGTTTTTT.

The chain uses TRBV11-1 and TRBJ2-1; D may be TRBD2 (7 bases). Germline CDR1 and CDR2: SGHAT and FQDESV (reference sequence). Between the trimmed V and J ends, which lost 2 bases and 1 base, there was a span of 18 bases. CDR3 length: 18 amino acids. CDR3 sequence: CASSLRFRGEGSYNEQFF. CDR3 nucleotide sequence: TGTGCCAGCAGCTTACGGTTTAGGGGGGAGGGTTCCTACAATGAGCAGTTCTTC.

This CDR3 reads CASSLVLGGNTEAFF. CDR3 sequence (DNA): TGTGCCAGCAGCTTGGTTCTAGGGGGGAACACTGAAGCTTTCTTT. The V gene is TRBV5-6, the J gene TRBJ1-1; tentative D call: TRBD1 (6 bases). The CDR3 covers 15 residues. Trimming removed 0 bases from V and 1 base from J, with 10 bases in between. Germline V CDR1 and CDR2: SGHDT, YYEEEE.

CDR3 in amino acids: CASSQVSTGANYGYTF. DNA for the CDR3: TGCGCCAGCAGCCAAGTGTCGACAGGTGCTAACTATGGCTACACCTTC. The rearrangement joins TRBV4-3 to TRBJ1-2; tentatively, D is TRBD1 (6 bases). V dropped 1 base and J dropped 0 bases, with 12 bases sitting between them. Germline V gives CDR1 LGHNA, CDR2 YSLEER. This CDR3 is 16 amino acids long.

The CDR3 DNA is TGTGCCAGCAGCTTAGTACAGGGTACCGGGGAGCTGTTTTTT. It encodes CASSLVQGTGELFF. The chain joins TRBV7-2 to TRBJ2-2; maybe TRBD1 (6 bases). This CDR3 is 14 amino acids long. Germline values: CDR1 SGHTA, CDR2 FQGNSA. Trimming cost V 1 base and J 5 bases, with 8 bases left between them.

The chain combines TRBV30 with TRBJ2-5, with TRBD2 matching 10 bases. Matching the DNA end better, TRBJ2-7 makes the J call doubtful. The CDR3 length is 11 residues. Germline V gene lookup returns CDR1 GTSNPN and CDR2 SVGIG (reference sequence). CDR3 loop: CAWTSGGEQYF. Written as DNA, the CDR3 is TGTGCCTGGACTAGCGGGGGCGAGCAGTACTTC.

This CDR3 reads CASSLGVDSNLNEQFF. The CDR3 DNA sequence: TGTGCCAGCAGCTTAGGGGTGGACTCGAACCTCAATGAGCAGTTCTTC. The V and J genes are TRBV7-9 and TRBJ2-1, with a weak D call TRBD2 (5 bases). Germline V gives CDR1 SEHNR, CDR2 FQNEAQ (reference sequence). This CDR3 has 16 amino acids. With 1 base removed from V and 6 bases from J, the gap between germline ends came to 16 bases. The entire variable domain, with the rest obtained from reference TRBV7-9 and TRBJ2-1, is as follows: DTGVSQNPRHKITKRGQNVTFRCDPISEHNRLYWYRQTLGQGPEFLTYFQNEAQLEKSRLLSDRFSAERPKGSFSTLEIQRTEQGDSAMYLCASSLGVDSNLNEQFFGPGTRLTVL.